The table lists the clone carrying this T cell receptor beta chain with many counts. The entry originates in a study of blood T cells in healthy people across ages. The CDR3 is 16 amino acids. The J segment lost 2 bases and the V segment lost 3 bases, leaving 3 bases of the junction unmatched. Germline values: CDR1 SEHNR, CDR2 FQNEAQ (reference sequence). PCR was performed a second time for about 6 to 12 cycles using a sample-barcoded 5' primer and a J-beta primer mix. TCRdb reanalysed the 5' RACE reads using MiXCR and keeps one entry per CDR3 protein. The sample contains 800,000 or so distinct CDR3 sequences, 20% to 25% of which appear only once. This same sample was also part of a study on T cells of mothers and their children.

This sequence joins TRBV7-9 and TRBJ2-1; 11 bases are shared with TRBD2. This receptor was obtained from a boy younger than 18 in good health. Sequencing used blood. Written as DNA, the CDR3 is TGTGCCAGCAGCTTCGGGACTAGCGGAACCTACAATGAGCAGTTCTTC. Translation: CASSFGTSGTYNEQFF.